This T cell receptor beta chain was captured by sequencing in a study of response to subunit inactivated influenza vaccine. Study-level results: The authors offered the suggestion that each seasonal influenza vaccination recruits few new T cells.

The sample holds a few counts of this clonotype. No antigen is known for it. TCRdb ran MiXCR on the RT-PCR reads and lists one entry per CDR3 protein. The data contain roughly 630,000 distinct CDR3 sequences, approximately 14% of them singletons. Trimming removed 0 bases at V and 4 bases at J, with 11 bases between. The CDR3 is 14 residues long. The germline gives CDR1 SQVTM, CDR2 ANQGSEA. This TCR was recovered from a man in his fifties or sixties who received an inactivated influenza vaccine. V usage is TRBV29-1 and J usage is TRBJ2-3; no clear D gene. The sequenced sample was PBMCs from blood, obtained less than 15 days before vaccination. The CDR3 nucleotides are TGCAGCGTTGAAGAAGGTAGAGCCCCAGATACGCAGTATTTT. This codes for CSVEEGRAPDTQYF.